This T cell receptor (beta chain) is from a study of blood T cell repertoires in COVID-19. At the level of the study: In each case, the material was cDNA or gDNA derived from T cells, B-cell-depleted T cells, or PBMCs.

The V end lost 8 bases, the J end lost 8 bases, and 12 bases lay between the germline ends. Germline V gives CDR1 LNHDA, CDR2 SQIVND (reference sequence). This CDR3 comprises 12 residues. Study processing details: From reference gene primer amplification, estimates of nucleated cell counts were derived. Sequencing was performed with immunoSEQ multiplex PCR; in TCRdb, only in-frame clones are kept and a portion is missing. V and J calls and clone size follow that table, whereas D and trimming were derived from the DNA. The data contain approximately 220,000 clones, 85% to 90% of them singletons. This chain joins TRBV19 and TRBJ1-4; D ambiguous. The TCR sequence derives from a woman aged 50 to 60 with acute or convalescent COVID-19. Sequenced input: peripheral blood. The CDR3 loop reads CASSEAREKLFF. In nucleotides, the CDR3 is TGTGCCAGTTCGGAGGCCCGGGAAAAACTGTTTTTT.